One sample yielded the 21 T cell receptor beta chains listed below, sequenced in a study of blood T cell repertoires in COVID-19. Sequenced by immunoSEQ multiplex PCR; TCRdb stores in-frame clones only, minus some. Among some 48,000 clones, 93% were seen once, and the ten largest hold 1%. The sample consisted of peripheral blood. These receptor sequences come from a man aged 60-69 years with COVID-19, enrolled during active disease.

In this sample, this clone turned up once. The chain carries TRBV9 and TRBJ2-6; D possibly corresponds to TRBD1 (6 bases). This CDR3 is 20 amino acids long. Germline assignment: CDR1 SGDLS and CDR2 YYNGEE. V was shortened by 7 bases and J by 13 bases, with 39 bases between the two germline ends. CDR3 DNA sequence: TGTGCCAGCGGGGCCACCGGCCAAACAGGGATCTGGGCCCCGCGCGGGGTCCTGACTTTC. Its protein is CASGATGQTGIWAPRGVLTF.

CDR3 amino acids: CASSQDRLAGAGGGSYEQYF. In DNA, the CDR3 is TGCGCCAGCAGCCAAGACCGACTAGCGGGAGCAGGAGGGGGCTCCTACGAGCAGTACTTC. The V and J genes are TRBV4-3 and TRBJ2-7; 12 bases line up with TRBD2. The germline CDR1 and CDR2 sequences are LGHNA and YSLEER. V lost 0 bases to trimming and J lost 0 bases; unmatched junction nucleotides: 12. The CDR3 sequence is 20 residues long.

This clone was seen a single time. The rearrangement uses TRBV25-1 and TRBJ1-6; D perhaps matches TRBD1 (6 bases). Trimming removed 2 bases at V and 9 bases at J, with 14 bases between. This CDR3 comprises 15 residues. Germline V gene sequence: CDR1 MGHDK, CDR2 SYGVNS. CDR3 sequence (DNA): TGTGCCAGCAGTGAAGGACAGACCCTAGTTTCACCCCTCCACTTT. Translated: CASSEGQTLVSPLHF.

The gene calls are TRBV5-5 and TRBJ2-7, with D possibly being TRBD2 (5 bases). The CDR3 consists of 14 residues. Trimming took 0 bases from V and 4 from J, leaving 11 bases between them. CDR1 and CDR2 from the germline V gene are SGHKS and YYEKEE (reference sequence). DNA of the CDR3: TGTGCCAGCAGCTTGGATGCTAGCTGGTACGAGCAGTACTTC. It encodes CASSLDASWYEQYF.

The chain joins TRBV6-5 to TRBJ2-2; TRBD1 matches 9 bases. Germline CDR1 and CDR2: MNHEY and SVGAGI. The CDR3 sequence is 14 residues long. V lost 6 bases and J lost 4; bases outside the gene matches: 3. The CDR3, as DNA: TGTGCCAGCAGCGACAGGGGGACCACCGGGGAGCTGTTTTTT. Its protein is CASSDRGTTGELFF.

The chain couples TRBV6-1 to TRBJ1-2; 9 positions match TRBD1. V shed 2 bases and J 7 bases; nucleotides not matched to a gene: 5. The CDR3 is 14 amino acids. From germline, CDR1 is MNHNS and CDR2 SASEGT. The CDR3 is CASSETGGAGGYTF. As DNA, the CDR3 is TGTGCCAGCAGTGAAACAGGGGGCGCGGGTGGCTACACCTTC.

The gene calls are TRBV9 and TRBJ2-5; 9 bases match TRBD1. CDR3 length: 15 residues. V gave up 0 bases and J gave up 5 bases; unmatched junction bases: 5. Germline V gene sequence: CDR1 SGDLS, CDR2 YYNGEE. For the CDR3, the DNA is TGTGCCAGCAGCGTAGGGATAGACAGGGGGGAGACCCAGTACTTC. Protein: CASSVGIDRGETQYF.

A word on this clone: Its ends do not fully match the called genes, so a read error is possible. The gene calls are TRBV20-1 and TRBJ1-2; TRBD1 matches 7 bases. CDR1 and CDR2 (germline): DFQATT, SNEGSKA (reference sequence). The CDR3 sequence is 10 residues long. The CDR3 DNA sequence: TGCAGTGCTAGGACCCGGGACAGCCACTTC. This encodes CSARTRDSHF.

This chain uses TRBV5-1 with TRBJ1-5; D gene ambiguous. Germline V gives CDR1 SGHRS, CDR2 YFSETQ. The CDR3 consists of 16 residues. V shed 0 bases and J shed 7 bases, with 17 bases lying between them. CDR3 residues: CASSLVPGVGEQPQHF. The CDR3 coding sequence is TGCGCCAGCAGCTTGGTTCCCGGGGTCGGCGAGCAGCCCCAGCATTTT. Using reference TRBV5-1 and TRBJ1-5 for the parts outside the CDR3, the full variable domain is KAGVTQTPRYLIKTRGQQVTLSCSPISGHRSVSWYQQTPGQGLQFLFEYFSETQRNKGNFPGRFSGRQFSNSRSEMNVSTLELGDSALYLCASSLVPGVGEQPQHFGDGTRLSIL.

This chain connects TRBV5-1 to TRBJ1-3; D perhaps matches TRBD1 (5 bases). Germline-derived CDR1 and CDR2 are SGHRS and YFSETQ. The CDR3 sequence is 14 residues long. Trimming left V 1 base short and J 3 bases short, with 8 bases between. The CDR3 nucleotides read TGCGCCAGCAGCTTGTCAGGGATTGGAAACACCATATATTTT. Translation gives CASSLSGIGNTIYF.

This CDR3 reads CASTGLAGRIGYEQYF. The CDR3 DNA follows: TGTGCCAGCACCGGACTAGCGGGGAGGATCGGCTACGAGCAGTACTTC. J is TRBJ2-7 and V is TRBV9; 12 bases agree with TRBD2. The CDR3 has 16 amino acids. J was trimmed by 3 bases and V by 6 bases; bases with no gene match: 10. Germline CDR1 SGDLS, CDR2 YYNGEE.

The chain couples TRBV27 to TRBJ1-1; D is undetermined. The V gene's germline CDR1 is MNHEY and CDR2 SMNVEV (reference sequence). Trimming stripped 6 bases from V and 1 base from J, with 12 bases between. The CDR3 loop spans 14 amino acids. The CDR3 coding sequence is TGTGCCAGCAGAGGCGCTACTAGGAACACTGAAGCTTTCTTT. Its protein product is CASRGATRNTEAFF.

The chain uses TRBV6-1 and TRBJ1-2, with D perhaps matching TRBD1 (5 bases). This CDR3 region has 15 residues. Germline V CDR1 and CDR2: MNHNS, SASEGT. V lost 3 bases, J lost 4 bases, and 15 bases lay in between. The CDR3 loop is CASSDNLGRGYGYTF. In DNA, the CDR3 is TGTGCCAGCAGTGATAATTTGGGGCGCGGCTATGGCTACACCTTC.

This chain uses TRBV7-2 with TRBJ2-7; 7 nucleotides align to TRBD1. The CDR3 spans 15 residues. Losses at the gene ends were 5 bases for V and 3 bases for J; bases not matched to a gene: 10. Looked up from germline, CDR1 is SGHTA and CDR2 is FQGNSA. CDR3 residues: CASSLRQGLIYEQYF. Written as DNA, the CDR3 is TGTGCCAGCAGCCTCAGACAGGGCCTTATCTACGAGCAGTACTTC.

The chain carries TRBV5-1 and TRBJ1-2, with TRBD1 matching over 8 bases. V shed 3 bases, J shed 5 bases, and the junction held 12 bases outside the gene matches. This CDR3 is built from 16 residues. The germline V gene encodes CDR1 SGHRS and CDR2 YFSETQ. The CDR3 here is CASSSVSDRGSYGYTF. CDR3 DNA sequence: TGCGCCAGCAGCTCGGTATCCGACAGGGGAAGTTATGGCTACACCTTC.

The V call is TRBV6-1, the J call TRBJ1-1, with unresolved D. V shed 2 bases and J shed 3 bases, with 10 bases lying between them. The CDR3 consists of 14 residues. Per the germline V gene, CDR1 is MNHNS and CDR2 is SASEGT. CDR3 residues: CASSEPTYYTEAFF. DNA for the CDR3: TGTGCCAGCAGTGAACCTACTTACTACACTGAAGCTTTCTTT.

The rearrangement joins TRBV7-8 to TRBJ1-1; D may be TRBD1 (5 bases). Per the germline V gene, CDR1 is SGHVS and CDR2 is FQNEAQ. The CDR3 has 15 residues. Trimming took off 1 base at V and 0 bases at J, with 9 bases between the two ends. CDR3 sequence: CASSLGEGMNTEAFF. CDR3 nucleotide sequence: TGTGCCAGCAGCTTAGGGGAGGGGATGAACACTGAAGCTTTCTTT.

Note on this clone: This specimen includes other DNA sequences encoding the same CDR3. This chain joins TRBV10-3 and TRBJ2-7; 8 bases are shared with TRBD1. The V gene's germline CDR1 is ENHRY and CDR2 SYGVKD. Trimming removed 3 bases from V and 5 bases from J; junction bases left unmatched: 3. The CDR3 has 13 residues. The CDR3 region has the DNA TGTGCCATCAGTGAAAGGGGACAGGACGAGCAGTACTTC. Protein: CAISERGQDEQYF.

The chain couples TRBV19 to TRBJ1-3, with unresolved D. CDR1 LNHDA and CDR2 SQIVND come from the germline V gene (reference sequence). The germline V and J ends were trimmed by 7 bases and 4 bases, with 11 bases remaining between them. The CDR3 contains 13 residues. The CDR3 is CASINVGGNTIYF. The CDR3 nucleotides read TGTGCCAGTATCAACGTCGGGGGAAACACCATATATTTT.

The CDR3 region has the DNA TGCAGCGTTGAACGGCAGGAGAACACTGAAGCTTTCTTT. Protein: CSVERQENTEAFF. V gene TRBV29-1 combines with J gene TRBJ1-1; D gene uncertain. Germline CDR1 and CDR2: SQVTM and ANQGSEA. Trimming removed 2 bases from V and 1 base from J, with 8 bases in between. The length of the CDR3 is 13 residues.

V is TRBV14 and J is TRBJ2-1, with D possibly being TRBD1 (6 bases). V shed 4 bases and J shed 8 bases, with 18 bases lying between them. The CDR3 is 15 amino acids. Germline CDR1 SGHDN, CDR2 FVKESK. In DNA, the CDR3 is TGTGCCAGCAGCCCAGGGACCAGGGGTAGGGATGAGCAGTTCTTC. This translates into CASSPGTRGRDEQFF. The full variable domain, completed using reference TRBV14 and TRBJ2-1, is EAGVTQFPSHSVIEKGQTVTLRCDPISGHDNLYWYRRVMGKEIKFLLHFVKESKQDESGMPNNRFLAERTGGTYSTLKVQPAELEDSGVYFCASSPGTRGRDEQFFGPGTRLTVL.